The T cell receptor (beta chain) described here comes from a study of OX40 agonist ivuxolimab in advanced cancers. For the study at large: Patients were dosed with the agonistic anti-OX40 (CD134) antibody ivuxolimab. Patients undergoing dose escalation presented with hepatocellular carcinoma, melanoma, renal cell or head and neck cancer. Study results and caveats: Normalized expansion of T-cell clones was also low for some nonresponders. Compared with CD4+, CD8+ T cells on average had more expanded clones.

Clones were read by immunoSEQ multiplex PCR, and TCRdb kept only the in-frame ones, dropping some. The sample consists of 90,000 or so clones, around 90% of them appearing once. About this clone itself: The target antigen is unknown.

The CDR3 contains 12 residues. The V end lost 3 bases, the J end lost 5 bases, and 8 bases lay between the germline ends. Germline CDR1 ENHRY, CDR2 SYGVKD. Sample: CD4+ or CD8+ T cells sorted from blood, taken in a trial of the OX40 agonist ivuxolimab. The source of this sequence is an adult with an advanced solid tumor such as melanoma, head and neck, liver or kidney cancer. The J gene is TRBJ2-7, the V gene TRBV10-3; D not resolved. CDR3 amino acids: CAISDRSNEQYF. CDR3 sequence (DNA): TGTGCCATCAGTGACCGTTCGAACGAGCAGTACTTC.